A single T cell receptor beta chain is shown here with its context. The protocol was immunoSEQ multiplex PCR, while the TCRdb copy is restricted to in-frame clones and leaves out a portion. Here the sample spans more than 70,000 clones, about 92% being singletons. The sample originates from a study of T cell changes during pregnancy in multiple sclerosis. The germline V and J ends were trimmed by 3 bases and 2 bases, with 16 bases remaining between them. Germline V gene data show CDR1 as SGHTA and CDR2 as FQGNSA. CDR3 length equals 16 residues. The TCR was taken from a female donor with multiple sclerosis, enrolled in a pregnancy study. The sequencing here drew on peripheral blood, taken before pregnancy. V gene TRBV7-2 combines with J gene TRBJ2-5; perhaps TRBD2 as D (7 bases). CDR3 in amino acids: CASSFIGGAKQETQYF. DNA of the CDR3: TGTGCCAGCAGCTTCATAGGGGGGGCGAAGCAAGAGACCCAGTACTTC.